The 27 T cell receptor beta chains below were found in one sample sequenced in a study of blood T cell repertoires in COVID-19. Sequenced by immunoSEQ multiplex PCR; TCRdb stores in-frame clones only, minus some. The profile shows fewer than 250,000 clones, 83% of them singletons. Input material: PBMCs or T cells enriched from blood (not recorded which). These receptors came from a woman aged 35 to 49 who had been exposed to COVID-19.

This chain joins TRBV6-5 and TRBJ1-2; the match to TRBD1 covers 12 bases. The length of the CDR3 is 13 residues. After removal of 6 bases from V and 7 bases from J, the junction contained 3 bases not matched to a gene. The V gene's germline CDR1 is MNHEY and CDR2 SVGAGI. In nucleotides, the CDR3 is TGTGCCAGCAGGGGACAGGGGGCGCGTGGCTACACCTTC. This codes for CASRGQGARGYTF.

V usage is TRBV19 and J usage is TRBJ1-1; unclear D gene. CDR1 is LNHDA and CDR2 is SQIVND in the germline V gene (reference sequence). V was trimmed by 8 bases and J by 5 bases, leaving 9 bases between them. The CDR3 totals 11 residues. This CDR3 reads CASHRYTEAFF. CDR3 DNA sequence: TGTGCCAGTCATCGGTATACTGAAGCTTTCTTT.

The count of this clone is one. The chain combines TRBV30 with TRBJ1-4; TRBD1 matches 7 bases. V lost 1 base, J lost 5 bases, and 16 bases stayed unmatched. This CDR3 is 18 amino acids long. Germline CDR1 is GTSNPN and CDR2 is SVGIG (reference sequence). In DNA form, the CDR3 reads TGTGCCTGGAGTGACCCACAGGGGATCCCCAAACTAAATGAAAAACTGTTTTTT. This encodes CAWSDPQGIPKLNEKLFF. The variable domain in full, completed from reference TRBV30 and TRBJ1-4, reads SQTIHQWPATLVQPVGSPLSLECTVEGTSNPNLYWYRQAAGRGLQLLFYSVGIGQISSEVPQNLSASRPQDRQFILSSKKLLLSDSGFYLCAWSDPQGIPKLNEKLFFGSGTQLSVL.

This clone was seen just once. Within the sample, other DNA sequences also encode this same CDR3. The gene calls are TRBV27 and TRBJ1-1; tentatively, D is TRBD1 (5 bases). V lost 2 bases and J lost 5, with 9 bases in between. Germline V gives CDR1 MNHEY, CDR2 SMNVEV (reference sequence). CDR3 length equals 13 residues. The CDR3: CASSLTGGTEAFF. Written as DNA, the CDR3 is TGTGCCAGCAGTTTAACGGGGGGGACTGAAGCTTTCTTT.

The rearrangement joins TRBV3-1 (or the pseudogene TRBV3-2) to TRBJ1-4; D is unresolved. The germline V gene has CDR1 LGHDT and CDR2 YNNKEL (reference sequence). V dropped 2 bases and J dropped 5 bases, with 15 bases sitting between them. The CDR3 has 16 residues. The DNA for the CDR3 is TGTGCCAGCAGCCAATTCGCGGCCCGTCCAAATGAAAAACTGTTTTTT. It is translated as CASSQFAARPNEKLFF.

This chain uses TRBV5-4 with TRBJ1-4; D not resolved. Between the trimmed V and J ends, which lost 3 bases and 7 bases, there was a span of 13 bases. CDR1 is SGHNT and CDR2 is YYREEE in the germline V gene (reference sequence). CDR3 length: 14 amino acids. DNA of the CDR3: TGTGCCAGCAGCTCCTTGGAGTCGGGTGAAAAACTGTTTTTT. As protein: CASSSLESGEKLFF.

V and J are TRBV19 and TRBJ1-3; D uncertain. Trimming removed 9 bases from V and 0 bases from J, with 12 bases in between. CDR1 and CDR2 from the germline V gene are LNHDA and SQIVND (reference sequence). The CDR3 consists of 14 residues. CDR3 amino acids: CASIDPHSGNTIYF. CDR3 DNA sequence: TGTGCCAGCATCGATCCACACTCTGGAAACACCATATATTTT.

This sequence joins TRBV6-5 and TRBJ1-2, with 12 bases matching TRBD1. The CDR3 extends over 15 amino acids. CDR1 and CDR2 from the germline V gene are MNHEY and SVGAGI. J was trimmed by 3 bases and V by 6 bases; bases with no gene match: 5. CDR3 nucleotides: TGTGCCAGCAGCTTAGGGACAGGGGGCGACTATGGCTACACCTTC. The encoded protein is CASSLGTGGDYGYTF.

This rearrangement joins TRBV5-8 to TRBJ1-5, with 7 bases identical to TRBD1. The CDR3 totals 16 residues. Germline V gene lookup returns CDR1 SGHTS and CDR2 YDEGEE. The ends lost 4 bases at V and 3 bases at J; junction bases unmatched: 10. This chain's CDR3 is CASSRSWDRANQPQHF. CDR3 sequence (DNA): TGTGCCAGCAGCCGGTCTTGGGACAGAGCCAATCAGCCCCAGCATTTT.

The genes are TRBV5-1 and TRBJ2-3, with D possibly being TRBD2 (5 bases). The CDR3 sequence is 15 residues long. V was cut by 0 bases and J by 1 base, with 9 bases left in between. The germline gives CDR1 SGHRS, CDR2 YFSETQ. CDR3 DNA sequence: TGCGCCAGCAGCTTGGCGCTAGCCCGCACAGATACGCAGTATTTT. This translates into CASSLALARTDTQYF.

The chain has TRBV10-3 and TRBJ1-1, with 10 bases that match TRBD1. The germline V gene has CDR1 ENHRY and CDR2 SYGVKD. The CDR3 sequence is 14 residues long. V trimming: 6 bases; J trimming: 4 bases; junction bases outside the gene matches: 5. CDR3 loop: CAISPGQGSTEAFF. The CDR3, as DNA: TGTGCCATCAGCCCGGGACAGGGGAGCACTGAAGCTTTCTTT.

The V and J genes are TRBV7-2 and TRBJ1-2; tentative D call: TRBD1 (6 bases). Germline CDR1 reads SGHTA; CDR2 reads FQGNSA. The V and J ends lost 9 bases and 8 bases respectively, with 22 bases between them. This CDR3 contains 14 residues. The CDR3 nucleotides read TGTGCCAGTACGCAGGGGTCCTATCTGGGAGGCTACACCTTC. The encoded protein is CASTQGSYLGGYTF. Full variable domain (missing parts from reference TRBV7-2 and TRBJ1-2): GAGVSQSPSNKVTEKGKDVELRCDPISGHTALYWYRQSLGQGLEFLIYFQGNSAPDKSGLPSDRFSAERTGGSVSTLTIQRTQQEDSAVYLCASTQGSYLGGYTFGSGTRLTVV.

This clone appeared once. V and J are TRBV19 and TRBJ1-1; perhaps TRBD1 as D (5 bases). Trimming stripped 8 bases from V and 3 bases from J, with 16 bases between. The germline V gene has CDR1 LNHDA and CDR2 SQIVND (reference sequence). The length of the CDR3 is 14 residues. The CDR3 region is CASLGPTAHTEAFF. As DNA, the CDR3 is TGTGCCAGTTTGGGCCCGACAGCCCACACTGAAGCTTTCTTT.

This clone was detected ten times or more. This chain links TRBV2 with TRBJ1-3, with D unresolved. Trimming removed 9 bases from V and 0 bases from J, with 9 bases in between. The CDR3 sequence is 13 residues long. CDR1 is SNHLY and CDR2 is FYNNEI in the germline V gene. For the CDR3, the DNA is TGTGCCAGTCAGCTAGGCTCTGGAAACACCATATATTTT. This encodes CASQLGSGNTIYF.

CDR3 residues: CASSLRTGVYEKLFF. In DNA, the CDR3 is TGTGCCAGCAGTCTCCGGACAGGGGTGTATGAAAAACTGTTTTTT. This chain uses TRBV28 with TRBJ1-4; TRBD1 agrees at 9 bases. The CDR3 sequence is 15 residues long. The germline V gene encodes CDR1 MDHEN and CDR2 SYDVKM. V trimming: 5 bases; J trimming: 6 bases; junction bases outside the gene matches: 7. The full variable domain, rest sourced from reference TRBV28 and TRBJ1-4, is DVKVTQSSRYLVKRTGEKVFLECVQDMDHENMFWYRQDPGLGLRLIYFSYDVKMKEKGDIPEGYSVSREKKERFSLILESASTNQTSMYLCASSLRTGVYEKLFFGSGTQLSVL.

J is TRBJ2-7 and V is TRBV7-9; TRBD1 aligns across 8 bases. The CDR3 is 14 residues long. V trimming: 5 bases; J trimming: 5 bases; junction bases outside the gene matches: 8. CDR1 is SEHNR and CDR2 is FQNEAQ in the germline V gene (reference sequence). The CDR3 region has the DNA TGTGCCAGCAGCCCGGACAGGGTATTTGACGAGCAGTACTTC. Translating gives CASSPDRVFDEQYF.

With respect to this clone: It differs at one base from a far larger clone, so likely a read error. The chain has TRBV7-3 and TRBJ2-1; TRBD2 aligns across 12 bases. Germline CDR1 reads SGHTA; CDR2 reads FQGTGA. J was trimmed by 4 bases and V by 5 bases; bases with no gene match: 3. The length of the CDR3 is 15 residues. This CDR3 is CASSATSGGYNEQFF. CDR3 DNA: TGTGCCAGCAGCGCTACTAGCGGGGGGTACAATGAGCAGTTCTTC.

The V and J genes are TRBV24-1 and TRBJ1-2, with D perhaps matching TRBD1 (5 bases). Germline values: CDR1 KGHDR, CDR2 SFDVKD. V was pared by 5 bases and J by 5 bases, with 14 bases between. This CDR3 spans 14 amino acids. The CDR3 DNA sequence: TGTGCCACCAGTGGGAGGGACCGACCATATGGCTACACCTTC. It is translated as CATSGRDRPYGYTF.

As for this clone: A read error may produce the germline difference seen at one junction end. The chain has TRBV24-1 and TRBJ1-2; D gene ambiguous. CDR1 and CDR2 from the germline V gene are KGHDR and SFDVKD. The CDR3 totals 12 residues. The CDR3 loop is CATSDSRGFLNF. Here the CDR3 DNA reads TGTGCCACCAGTGATTCCCGGGGATTCCTGAACTTC.

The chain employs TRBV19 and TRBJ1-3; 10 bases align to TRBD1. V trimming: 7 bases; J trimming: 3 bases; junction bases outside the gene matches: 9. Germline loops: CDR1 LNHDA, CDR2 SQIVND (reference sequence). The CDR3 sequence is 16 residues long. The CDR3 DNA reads TGTGCCAGTAAGGTGACAGGGGGCGCGGATGGAAACACCATATATTTT. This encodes CASKVTGGADGNTIYF.

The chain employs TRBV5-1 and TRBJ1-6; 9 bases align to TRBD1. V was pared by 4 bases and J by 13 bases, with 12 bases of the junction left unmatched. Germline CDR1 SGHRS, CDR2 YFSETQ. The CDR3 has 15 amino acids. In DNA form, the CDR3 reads TGCGCCAGCAGCCAGAAGGAACAGGGGGCATCTCCCCTCCACTTT. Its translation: CASSQKEQGASPLHF.

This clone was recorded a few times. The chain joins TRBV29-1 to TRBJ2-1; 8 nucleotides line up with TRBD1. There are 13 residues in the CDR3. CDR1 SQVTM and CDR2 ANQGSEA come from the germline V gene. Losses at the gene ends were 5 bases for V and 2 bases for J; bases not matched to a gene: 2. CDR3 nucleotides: TGCAGCGTTTGCAGGGGGCCCTACAATGAGCAGTTCTTC. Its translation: CSVCRGPYNEQFF.

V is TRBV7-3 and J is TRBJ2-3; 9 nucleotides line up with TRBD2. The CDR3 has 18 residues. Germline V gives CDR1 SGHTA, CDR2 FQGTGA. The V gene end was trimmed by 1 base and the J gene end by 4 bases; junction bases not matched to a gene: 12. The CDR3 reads CASSLKGSGGSSADTQYF. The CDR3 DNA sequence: TGTGCCAGCAGCTTAAAAGGTAGCGGGGGCTCCAGCGCAGATACGCAGTATTTT.

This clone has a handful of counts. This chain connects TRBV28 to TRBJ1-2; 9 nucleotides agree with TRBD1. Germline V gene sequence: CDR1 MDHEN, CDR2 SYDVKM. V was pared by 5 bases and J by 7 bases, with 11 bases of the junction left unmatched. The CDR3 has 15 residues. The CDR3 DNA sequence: TGTGCCAGCAGTCCCCCGGGACAGGGATGGCGTGGCTACACCTTC. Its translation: CASSPPGQGWRGYTF.

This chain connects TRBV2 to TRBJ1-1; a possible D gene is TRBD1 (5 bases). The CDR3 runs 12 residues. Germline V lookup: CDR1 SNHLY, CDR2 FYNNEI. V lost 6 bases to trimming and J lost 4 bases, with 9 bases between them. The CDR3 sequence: CASSLQATEAFF. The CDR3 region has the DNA TGTGCCAGCAGCCTACAGGCCACTGAAGCTTTCTTT.

CDR3 protein: CASSLSQTAGNTIYF. CDR3 coding DNA: TGTGCCAGCAGCTTAAGTCAGACAGCTGGAAACACCATATATTTT. V usage is TRBV7-2 and J usage is TRBJ1-3; D is possibly TRBD1 (5 bases). V was clipped by 2 bases and J by 2 bases, with 10 bases between them. This CDR3 is 15 amino acids long. Germline CDR1 is SGHTA and CDR2 is FQGNSA.

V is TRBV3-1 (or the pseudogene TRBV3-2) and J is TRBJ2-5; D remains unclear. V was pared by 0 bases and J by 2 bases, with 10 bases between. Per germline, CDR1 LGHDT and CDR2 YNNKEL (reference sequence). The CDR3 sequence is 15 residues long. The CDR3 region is CASSQDSSLQETQYF. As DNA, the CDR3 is TGTGCCAGCAGCCAAGATAGCAGCTTACAAGAGACCCAGTACTTC.